This T cell receptor (beta chain) was found in a study of cytomegalovirus exposure and HLA in healthy donors. There are 16 residues in the CDR3. Germline CDR1 is MDHEN and CDR2 is SYDVKM. With 60 Vbeta and 13 Jbeta primers, the PCR was carried out. TCRdb keeps only in-frame clones here, not all; method: immunoSEQ multiplex PCR. Of tens of thousands of clones in the sample, under 80% were seen once. Note on this clone: The junction departs from germline at one end; a sequencing error may be responsible.

The chain is built from TRBV28 and TRBJ1-3, with 7 positions matching TRBD1. Specimen: PBMCs. The sequence was obtained from a woman in her twenties or thirties in good health and CMV-seronegative. In DNA form, the CDR3 reads TGTGCCAGCAGGGTGACAGGGCTAAGCTCTGGAAACACCGTATATTTT. Amino acid sequence: CASRVTGLSSGNTVYF.